These T cell receptor beta chains were read from a single sample in a study of shared clonotypes between healthy human individuals. Method: immunoSEQ multiplex PCR; TCRdb's copy keeps in-frame clones and lacks some. The table records under 700,000 clones, around 96% of them present only once. Sequenced material: naive CD8+ T cells sorted from blood. These receptors were taken from a woman in her 30s in good health. CDR3s include the opening cysteine and the closing phenylalanine or tryptophan. D genes are given only for firm matches. A clone size is listed for some rows: how often the clone was seen (once, few, many), or a class if it is expanded.

TRBJ1-2	-	TRBD1	TRBV7-2	TGTGCCAGCAGCTTAATGCAGGGGGCCTGCACCTTC	CASSLMQGACTF
TRBJ2-5	-	TRBD1	TRBV9	TGTGCCAGCAGCGTAGGGGACAGGGAGGAGACCCAGTACTTC	CASSVGDREETQYF
TRBJ2-7	-	-	TRBV7-9	TGTGCCAGCAGCTACCTCCCCCATGAGCAGTACTTC	CASSYLPHEQYF
TRBJ2-7	-	TRBD2	TRBV5-1	TGCGCCAGCAGCACCACCGGGACTAGTGTCGAGCAGTACTTC	CASSTTGTSVEQYF
TRBJ2-7	once	-	TRBV5-1	TGCGCCAGCAGCTTGGTTCTCGGGGACGAGCAGTACTTC	CASSLVLGDEQYF
TRBJ2-1	-	-	TRBV13	TGTGCCAGCAGCTTAGTTGCCAATGAGCAGTTCTTC	CASSLVANEQFF
TRBJ1-5	once	-	TRBV28	TGTGCCAGCAGTTGTTTTCGCGGGACTTCTGGCAATCAGCCCCAGCATTTT	CASSCFRGTSGNQPQHF
TRBJ2-5	-	TRBD1	TRBV7-9	TGTGCCAGCAGCGTAACCGGGACAGGGTGGCAAGAGACCCAGTACTTC	CASSVTGTGWQETQYF
TRBJ1-4	-	TRBD1	TRBV10-3	TGTGCCATCAGTGAGAAGCTTGGACAGGGGAATGAAAAACTGTTTTTT	CAISEKLGQGNEKLFF
TRBJ1-1	-	-	TRBV25-1	TGTGCCAGCAGTGACCTCGCTGGGGGGGACACAACTCAACCCCGGGCTTTCTTT	CASSDLAGGDTTQPRAFF
TRBJ2-7	-	-	TRBV27	TGTGCCAGCAGTTTACCCGGGACGGCTAACGAGCAGTACTTC	CASSLPGTANEQYF
TRBJ2-7	-	-	TRBV6-1	TGTGCCAGCAGTGAATATCCGCGGACTGTTAGCTCCTACGAGCAGTACTTC	CASSEYPRTVSSYEQYF
TRBJ2-7	-	-	TRBV19	TGTGCCAGTAGTATGGGACACTATGACTACGAGCAGTACTTC	CASSMGHYDYEQYF
TRBJ2-5	-	TRBD2	TRBV4-2	TGTGCCAGCAGCCAAGATAGTAGAGCGGGAGGGCCCCAAGAGACCCAGTACTTC	CASSQDSRAGGPQETQYF
TRBJ2-7	-	-	TRBV9	TGTGCCAGCAGCGTAGTGGGGCTCTACGAGCAGTACTTC	CASSVVGLYEQYF
TRBJ2-3	-	TRBD2	TRBV4-2	TGTGCCAGCAGCCAAGATACCAGCGGGACCCTCACAGATACGCAGTATTTT	CASSQDTSGTLTDTQYF
TRBJ1-1	-	-	TRBV29-1	TGCAGCGTTGAAGAAGTTCGGGGTCCTATTGAAGCTTTCTTT	CSVEEVRGPIEAFF
TRBJ2-7	-	-	TRBV28	TGTGCCAGCAGTTTCGGACAGTTTTCCTACGAGCAGTACTTC	CASSFGQFSYEQYF
TRBJ2-5	-	-	TRBV11-1	TGTGCCAGCAGCTTATTTGTGGGTGGGAGAGAGACCCAGTACTTC	CASSLFVGGRETQYF
TRBJ1-5	-	-	TRBV28	TGTGCCAGCAGTTTGTCCAGAGGACAGCTATTGGGTCAGCCCCAGCATTTT	CASSLSRGQLLGQPQHF
TRBJ1-2	-	-	TRBV27	TGTGCCAGCGGCCAGGGGTACGGCTACACCTTC	CASGQGYGYTF
TRBJ2-7	-	TRBD2	TRBV7-9	TGTGCCAGCAGCTTAAGCCTAGCGGGAGTCGTTGTAGAGCAGTACTTC	CASSLSLAGVVVEQYF
TRBJ1-2	-	-	TRBV2	TGTGCCAGCAGTCGCCGACAGGACCACTATGGCTACACCTTC	CASSRRQDHYGYTF
TRBJ1-1	-	-	TRBV5-1	TGCGCCAGCAGCTTTAGTCAGGGGTGGAACACTGAAGCTTTCTTT	CASSFSQGWNTEAFF
TRBJ2-1	-	-	TRBV10-3	TGTGCCATCAGTGACAGGGGCCCCTACAATGAGCAGTTCTTC	CAISDRGPYNEQFF
TRBJ1-4	-	-	TRBV4-2	TGTGCCAGCAGCCAAGAAGATGGCAGGGAAGCAACTAATGAAAAACTGTTTTTT	CASSQEDGREATNEKLFF
TRBJ2-1	-	-	TRBV5-4	TGTGCCAGCAGCCATGGAGGGGGGCCTGAGCAGTTCTTC	CASSHGGGPEQFF
TRBJ2-7	-	TRBD2	TRBV30	TGTGCCTGGACCGGAGAGGAACTAGCGGTATACGAGCAGTACTTC	CAWTGEELAVYEQYF
TRBJ2-2	-	-	TRBV19	TGTGCCAGTAGTACCCCGACAGGGGAAATAGCGGGACTACCCGGGGAGCTGTTTTTT	CASSTPTGEIAGLPGELFF
TRBJ2-3	-	-	TRBV4-1	TGCGCCAGCAGCCAAGACTGGGACTCCCTACCCCATACGCAGTATTTT	CASSQDWDSLPHTQYF
TRBJ2-3	-	-	TRBV7-9	TGTGCCAGCAGCCAGCCCCCAGGCCCTAGCACAGATACGCAGTATTTT	CASSQPPGPSTDTQYF
TRBJ2-7	-	TRBD1	TRBV6-6	TGTGCCAGCAGTCATCGGACAGGGGGCTACGAGCAGTACTTC	CASSHRTGGYEQYF
TRBJ1-2	-	-	TRBV6-1	TGTGCCAGCAGCTACAACAGGGAAAATGGCTACACCTTC	CASSYNRENGYTF
TRBJ2-2	once	-	TRBV7-2	TGTGCCAGCAGCTTTATTACCGGGAGTCAGGAGGAGCTGTTTTTT	CASSFITGSQEELFF
TRBJ1-5	-	-	TRBV6-5	TGTGCCAGCTCCATTTCAGGTAGCAATCAGCCCCAGCATTTT	CASSISGSNQPQHF
TRBJ2-7	-	-	TRBV28	TGTGCCAGCAGCATTGCCCGGGACTCTTTTATCTTC	CASSIARDSFIF
TRBJ2-7	-	-	TRBV7-2	TGTGCCAGCAGCTTAACCTACGAGCAGTACTTC	CASSLTYEQYF
TRBJ2-3	-	TRBD2	TRBV7-8	TGTGCCAGCAGCGCTTATTTGATTGGACTAGCGGGAGGACGGGGGCAGTATTTT	CASSAYLIGLAGGRGQYF
TRBJ2-7	-	-	TRBV6-1	TGTGCCAGCAGTGAAGGGCTGAACTACTACGAGCAGTACTTC	CASSEGLNYYEQYF
TRBJ2-2	once	TRBD1	TRBV9	TGTGCCAGCAGCCCAGGGGGAACCGGGGAGCTGTTTTTT	CASSPGGTGELFF
TRBJ1-5	-	-	TRBV2	TGTGCCAGCAGCGGGTCGGGGGCCAGACAGCCCCAGCATTTT	CASSGSGARQPQHF
TRBJ2-1	-	TRBD2	TRBV19	TGTGCCAGTAGTTCAATGGGGACTAGCGGTTACAATGAGCAGTTCTTC	CASSSMGTSGYNEQFF
TRBJ2-7	-	TRBD2	TRBV6-1	TGTGCCAGCGAGAGCGGGAGGGACTATGTCAACGAGCAGTACTTC	CASESGRDYVNEQYF
TRBJ1-5	-	TRBD1	TRBV2	TGTGCCAGCAGTGAAGTCGGGACAGGGCGAGGTCAGCCCCAGCATTTT	CASSEVGTGRGQPQHF
TRBJ1-5	once	-	TRBV27	TGTGCCAGCAGTCAAGGGGCTCGGGGCAATCAGCCCCAGCATTTT	CASSQGARGNQPQHF
TRBJ2-1	-	-	TRBV6-5	TGTGCCAGCAGCTACGGGTATTACAATGAGCAGTTCTTC	CASSYGYYNEQFF
TRBJ1-5	few	-	TRBV27	TGTGCCAGCAGCCTCCCAGGGAGCAATCAGCCCCAGCATTTT	CASSLPGSNQPQHF
TRBJ1-1	once	-	TRBV5-6	TGTGCCAGCAGCTTGGTCGGGGACAACACTGAAGCTTTCTTT	CASSLVGDNTEAFF
TRBJ2-6	-	-	TRBV21-1	TGTGCCAGCAGCAAAGAAGGTAGCGGGGACAGGGCTCGCTCTGGGGCCAACGTCCTGACTTTC	CASSKEGSGDRARSGANVLTF
TRBJ2-3	-	-	TRBV28	TGTGCCAGCAGCACCAATAATCTTGAGCACACAGATACGCAGTATTTT	CASSTNNLEHTDTQYF
TRBJ2-6	few	-	TRBV27	TGTGCCAGCAGTTTATCCGGGGCCAACGTCCTGACTTTC	CASSLSGANVLTF
TRBJ2-1	-	TRBD2	TRBV28	TGTGCCAGCCCACCATTGACAGGGGAAGAGACTAGCGGGAGAAATGAGCAGTTCTTC	CASPPLTGEETSGRNEQFF
TRBJ2-3	-	TRBD2	TRBV5-1	TGCGCCAGCAGCTTGTCAGCGGGGGGAACCACAGATACGCAGTATTTT	CASSLSAGGTTDTQYF
TRBJ1-5	-	-	TRBV27	TGTGCCAGCAGTTCCCAAGGGGTGTATCAGCCCCAGCATTTT	CASSSQGVYQPQHF
TRBJ2-5	-	TRBD2	TRBV14	TGTGCCAGCAGCCCGGGACTAGCGGGATGGTACCAAGAGACCCAGTACTTC	CASSPGLAGWYQETQYF
TRBJ2-1	-	TRBD2	TRBV5-4	TGTGCCAGCATCTATAGCGGGAGCTCCTACAATGAGCAGTTCTTC	CASIYSGSSYNEQFF